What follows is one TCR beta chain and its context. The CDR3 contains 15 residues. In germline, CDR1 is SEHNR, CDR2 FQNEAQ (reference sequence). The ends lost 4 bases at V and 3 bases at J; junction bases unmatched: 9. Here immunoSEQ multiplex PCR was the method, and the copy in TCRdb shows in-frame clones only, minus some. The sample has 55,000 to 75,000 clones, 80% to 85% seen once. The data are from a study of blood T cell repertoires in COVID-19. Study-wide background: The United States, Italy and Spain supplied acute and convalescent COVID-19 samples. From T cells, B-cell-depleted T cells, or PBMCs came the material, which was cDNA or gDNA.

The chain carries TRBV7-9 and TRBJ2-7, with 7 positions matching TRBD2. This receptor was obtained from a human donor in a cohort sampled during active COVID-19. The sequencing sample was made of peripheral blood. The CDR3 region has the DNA TGTGCCAGCAGCTCGTCGGGTAGCGGGTACTACGAGCAGTACTTC. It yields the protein CASSSSGSGYYEQYF. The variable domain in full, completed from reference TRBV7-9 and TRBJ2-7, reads DTGVSQNPRHKITKRGQNVTFRCDPISEHNRLYWYRQTLGQGPEFLTYFQNEAQLEKSRLLSDRFSAERPKGSFSTLEIQRTEQGDSAMYLCASSSSGSGYYEQYFGPGTRLTVT.